The 19 T cell receptor beta chains in this list originate from one sample, sequenced in a study of tumor-infiltrating lymphocytes in primary liver carcinoma. Researchers generated TCR beta cDNA from 500 ng of total RNA, relying on a constant-region primer. Three-round nested multiplex PCR performed with slightly modified ARM-PCR produced the TCR beta libraries. Use of TRBV1-TRBV30 forward primers with a C-beta reverse primer characterized the first two PCR rounds, which lasted nine to eleven cycles each. TCRdb processed the multiplex PCR reads anew with MiXCR; each CDR3 protein has one entry. The sample yields over 250,000 distinct CDR3 sequences, around three fifths seen once. Germline DNA was also extracted, and blood RNA was taken from unsorted whole blood. Material: peripheral blood. The receptors derive from a woman aged 30 to 39 with primary liver carcinoma and hepatitis B virus infection.

This clonotype has at least ten counts. This chain connects TRBV29-1 to TRBJ2-3; the D is unclear. The V end was cut by 2 bases, the J end by 0 bases, with 9 bases between. From germline, CDR1 is SQVTM and CDR2 ANQGSEA. This CDR3 spans 14 amino acids. This chain's CDR3 is CSVEYVLSTDTQYF. CDR3 sequence (DNA): TGCAGCGTTGAATACGTACTGAGCACAGATACGCAGTATTTT.

V and J are TRBV7-2 and TRBJ1-2; tentatively, D is TRBD1 (5 bases). V lost 2 bases to trimming and J lost 8 bases, with 12 bases between them. CDR3 length equals 13 residues. Germline V lookup: CDR1 SGHTA, CDR2 FQGNSA. The CDR3 is CASSLSGYGGYTF. CDR3 sequence (DNA): TGTGCCAGCAGCTTATCAGGGTATGGAGGCTACACCTTC.

The chain's CDR3 is CASSSPGQGLVEQYF. For the CDR3, the DNA is TGTGCCAGCAGCTCACCGGGACAGGGACTGGTCGAGCAGTACTTC. The V gene is TRBV7-9, the J gene TRBJ2-7; TRBD1 matches at 9 bases. CDR3 length: 15 amino acids. Per the germline V gene, CDR1 is SEHNR and CDR2 is FQNEAQ (reference sequence). The trim removed 4 bases at V and 6 bases at J, leaving 10 bases unmatched.

This clonotype was seen many times. V usage is TRBV12-3 or TRBV12-4 and J usage is TRBJ2-7, with D unclear. Trimming removed 6 bases at V and 2 bases at J, with 11 bases between. This CDR3 spans 13 amino acids. CDR3 sequence reads: CASSRIGAYEQYF. CDR3 nucleotides: TGTGCCAGCAGCCGTATAGGAGCCTACGAGCAGTACTTC.

This clonotype was seen only a few times. The chain carries TRBV4-1 and TRBJ2-1; no firm D call. The germline CDR1 and CDR2 sequences are MGHRA and YSYEKL. V lost 1 base and J lost 6, with 4 bases in between. This CDR3 contains 12 residues. The CDR3 coding sequence is TGCGCCAGCAGCCAAGTTGGCAATGAGCAGTTCTTC. It yields the protein CASSQVGNEQFF.

The table lists this clonotype with a few counts. The chain employs TRBV5-6 and TRBJ2-5; D tentatively reads TRBD1 or TRBD2 (5 bases each). Germline-derived CDR1 and CDR2 are SGHDT and YYEEEE. Trimming pared 4 bases from V and 5 bases from J, leaving 21 bases between. The CDR3 sequence is 16 residues long. CDR3 DNA sequence: TGTGCCAGCAGCCAGGGACCCCCGGCGGTTCACGAGACCCAGTACTTC. As protein: CASSQGPPAVHETQYF.

Remarks on this clonotype: The CDR3 carries no conserved terminal phenylalanine or tryptophan, so it likely arises from a read error. It is unclear where the CDR3 begins or ends on the DNA, so no DNA is shown, and the CDR3 is as TCRdb lists it. The chain joins TRBV12-3 or TRBV12-4 to TRBJ2-1; TRBD2 is taken as the D call from the table, unchecked against the DNA. Ends included, the CDR3 has 15 residues. The CDR3 is CASSLSVTSGLEQIS.

As for this clonotype: One end of the junction is discordant with germline, which a read error may explain. The CDR3 nucleotides read TGTGCCGGCAGCTTAGTTACGGAAAACAATGAGCACTTCTTC. Protein: CAGSLVTENNEHFF. V usage is TRBV11-2 and J usage is TRBJ2-1; D is undetermined. Germline loops: CDR1 SGHAT, CDR2 FQNNGV. The CDR3 has 14 residues.

This chain joins TRBV13 and TRBJ2-3; D is tentatively TRBD1 or TRBD2 (5 bases each). Germline V gene lookup returns CDR1 PRHDT and CDR2 FYEKMQ (reference sequence). The CDR3 extends over 16 amino acids. Trimming took off 4 bases at V and 2 bases at J, with 16 bases between the two ends. The CDR3 DNA follows: TGTGCCAGCAGCTCCCCGGGACCTACGAACACAGATACGCAGTATTTT. Residues: CASSSPGPTNTDTQYF.

This clonotype was counted only a few times. The chain has TRBV30 and TRBJ2-2, with 7 bases that match TRBD1. The CDR3 sequence is 14 residues long. V shed 4 bases, J shed 4 bases, and the junction held 6 bases outside the gene matches. Germline V gives CDR1 GTSNPN, CDR2 SVGIG (reference sequence). In DNA form, the CDR3 reads TGTGCCTGGAACAGGGGAGATTTCACCGGGGAGCTGTTTTTT. It specifies CAWNRGDFTGELFF.

The rearrangement uses TRBV4-1 and TRBJ2-3; 8 bases are shared with TRBD2. The CDR3 length is 15 residues. Germline V gives CDR1 MGHRA, CDR2 YSYEKL. The ends lost 9 bases at V and 3 bases at J; junction bases unmatched: 11. Here the CDR3 DNA reads TGCGCCAGTAGCGAACCAGCGGGAGTTACAGATACGCAGTATTTT. Protein product: CASSEPAGVTDTQYF.

The gene calls are TRBV5-1 and TRBJ2-5; TRBD2 is a possible D gene (5 bases). The J call may be mistaken, given a closer DNA end match to TRBJ2-1. The CDR3 extends over 11 amino acids. Germline values: CDR1 SGHRS, CDR2 YFSETQ. In DNA form, the CDR3 reads TGCGCCAGCAGCGTGGGAGACGAGCAGTTCTTC. This sequence encodes CASSVGDEQFF.

Regarding this clonotype: A clone one base away is much larger, so this may be a read error. The chain joins TRBV11-3 to TRBJ2-3; TRBD2 matches at 9 bases. The CDR3 length is 18 residues. Germline loops: CDR1 SGHNT, CDR2 YENEEA. V was clipped by 5 bases and J by 2 bases; unmatched bases: 14. CDR3 coding DNA: TGTGCCAGCAGCCCACGTGGGAGCGGGAGGTCTTCCACAGATACGCAGTATTTT. As protein: CASSPRGSGRSSTDTQYF.

As to this clonotype: This sequence may be a read error, since a much larger clone differs from it by one base. The rearrangement links TRBV12-3 or TRBV12-4 to TRBJ2-1, with 7 bases lining up with TRBD2. This CDR3 region has 10 residues. V shed 6 bases and J 12 bases; nucleotides not matched to a gene: 2. CDR3 protein: CASRGEGQFF. DNA for the CDR3: TGTGCCAGCAGGGGGGAGGGGCAGTTCTTC.

About this clonotype: The junction does not match germline at one end; this may be a read error. This chain uses TRBV6-5 with TRBJ2-1; TRBD2 might be the D (5 bases). Germline V gene lookup returns CDR1 MNHEY and CDR2 SVGAGI. The CDR3 is 14 amino acids. The CDR3 spells CASSLRTCDNEQFF. Written as DNA, the CDR3 is TGTGCCAGCAGCCTACGGACTTGCGACAACGAGCAGTTCTTC.

This clonotype was found many times. This chain links TRBV4-2 with TRBJ2-1; 9 nucleotides align to TRBD2. Unmatched junction bases numbered 9, after V lost 0 bases and J lost 3 bases. Per the germline V gene, CDR1 is LGHNA and CDR2 is YNFKEQ. The CDR3 spans 18 residues. The CDR3 nucleotides are TGTGCCAGCAGCCAAGAGGGGTCTAGCGGGAAGCACTACAATGAGCAGTTCTTC. It specifies CASSQEGSSGKHYNEQFF.

This clonotype was seen a few times. This chain uses TRBV4-2 with TRBJ2-5; TRBD1 matches at 10 bases. With 1 base clipped from V and 2 bases from J, the junction kept 13 bases outside the gene matches. The CDR3 is made up of 19 amino acids. Germline V gives CDR1 LGHNA, CDR2 YNFKEQ. CDR3 DNA: TGTGCCAGCAGCCAAGCCCGGGACAGGGGTAACGTTCGGCAAGAGACCCAGTACTTC. It translates to CASSQARDRGNVRQETQYF.

This clonotype appeared many times. V gene TRBV29-1 combines with J gene TRBJ2-7, with 8 bases aligning to TRBD2. CDR1 is SQVTM, CDR2 ANQGSEA, per germline. With V trimmed by 6 bases and J by 5 bases, 9 bases remained unmatched. The CDR3 extends over 13 amino acids. The CDR3 reads CSVNGRAFDEQYF. The CDR3 DNA reads TGCAGCGTAAACGGGAGGGCCTTTGACGAGCAGTACTTC.

A remark on this clonotype: Given a much more abundant clone one base away, this may be a read error. Since the CDR3 does not end with the conserved phenylalanine or tryptophan, this likely comes from a read error. The chain combines TRBV12-3 or TRBV12-4 with TRBJ2-5, with 7 bases aligning to TRBD1. This CDR3 region has 11 residues. Trimming took 7 bases from V and 11 from J; bases not matched to a gene: 7. The CDR3 spells CASNVGQVQYS. The CDR3 DNA follows: TGTGCCAGCAACGTTGGACAGGTTCAGTACTCC.